The entry below describes one T cell receptor beta chain. This CDR3 contains 18 residues. Germline loops: CDR1 SGHAT, CDR2 FQNNGV. The trim removed 1 base at V and 0 bases at J, leaving 11 bases unmatched. These data originate in a study of CD8+ T cells in alopecia areata. About the study: Scalp area affected, as a percentage, set the severity score of treated patients.

As the sequencing template, cDNA was produced by extracting RNA and reverse transcribing it. Generated by immunoSEQ multiplex PCR, the TCRdb table keeps only in-frame clones and is missing some. The sample has 120,000 to 150,000 clones; roughly four fifths are singletons. As to treatment: oral pan-JAK inhibitor, 5-10 mg twice daily. The source material was CD8+ T cells sorted from blood, sampled at week 4, from a patient treated with tofacitinib. The sequence came from a human donor with alopecia areata. The V call is TRBV11-2, the J call TRBJ2-5; 7 bases fit TRBD2. CDR3 in amino acids: CASSLVGDYSKYQETQYF. CDR3 nucleotide sequence: TGTGCCAGCAGCTTAGTGGGGGACTACAGCAAGTACCAAGAGACCCAGTACTTC. Filled out from reference TRBV11-2 and TRBJ2-5, the complete variable domain reads EAGVAQSPRYKIIEKRQSVAFWCNPISGHATLYWYQQILGQGPKLLIQFQNNGVVDDSQLPKDRFSAERLKGVDSTLKIQPAKLEDSAVYLCASSLVGDYSKYQETQYFGPGTRLLVL.